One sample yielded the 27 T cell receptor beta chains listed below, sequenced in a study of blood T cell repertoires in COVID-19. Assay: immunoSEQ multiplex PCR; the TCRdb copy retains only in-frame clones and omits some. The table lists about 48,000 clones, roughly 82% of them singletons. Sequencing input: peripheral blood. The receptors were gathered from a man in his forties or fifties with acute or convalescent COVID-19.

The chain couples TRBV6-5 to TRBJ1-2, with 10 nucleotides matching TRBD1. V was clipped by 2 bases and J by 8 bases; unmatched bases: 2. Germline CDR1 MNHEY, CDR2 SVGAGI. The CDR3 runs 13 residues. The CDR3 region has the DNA TGTGCCAGCAGTTACGGGACAGGGGCGGGCTACACCTTC. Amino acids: CASSYGTGAGYTF.

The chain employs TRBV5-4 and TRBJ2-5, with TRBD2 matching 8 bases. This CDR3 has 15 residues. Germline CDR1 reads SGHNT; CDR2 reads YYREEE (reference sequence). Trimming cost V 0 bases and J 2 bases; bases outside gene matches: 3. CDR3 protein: CASSLGVAGQETQYF. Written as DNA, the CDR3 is TGTGCCAGCAGCTTGGGGGTAGCGGGACAAGAGACCCAGTACTTC. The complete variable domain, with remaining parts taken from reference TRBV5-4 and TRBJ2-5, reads ETGVTQSPTHLIKTRGQQVTLRCSSQSGHNTVSWYQQALGQGPQFIFQYYREEENGRGNFPPRFSGLQFPNYSSELNVNALELDDSALYLCASSLGVAGQETQYFGPGTRLLVL.

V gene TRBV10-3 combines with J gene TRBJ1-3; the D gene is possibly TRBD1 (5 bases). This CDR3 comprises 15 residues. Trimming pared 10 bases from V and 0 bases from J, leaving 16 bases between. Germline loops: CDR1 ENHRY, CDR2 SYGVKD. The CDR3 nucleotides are TGTGCCACCGGGGACTATACGAGCTCTGGAAACACCATATATTTT. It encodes CATGDYTSSGNTIYF.

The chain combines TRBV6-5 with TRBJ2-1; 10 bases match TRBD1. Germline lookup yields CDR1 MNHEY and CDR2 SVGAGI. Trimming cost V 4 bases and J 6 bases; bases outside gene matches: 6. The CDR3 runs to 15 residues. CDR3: CASSWGGTGANEQFF. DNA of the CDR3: TGTGCCAGCAGTTGGGGCGGGACAGGGGCCAATGAGCAGTTCTTC.

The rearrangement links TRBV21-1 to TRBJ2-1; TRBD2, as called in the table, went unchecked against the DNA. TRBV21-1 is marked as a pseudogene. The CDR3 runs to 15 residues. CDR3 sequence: CASSGGLAGYNEQFF. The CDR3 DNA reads TGTGCCAGCAGCGGAGGACTAGCGGGGTACAATGAGCAGTTCTTC.

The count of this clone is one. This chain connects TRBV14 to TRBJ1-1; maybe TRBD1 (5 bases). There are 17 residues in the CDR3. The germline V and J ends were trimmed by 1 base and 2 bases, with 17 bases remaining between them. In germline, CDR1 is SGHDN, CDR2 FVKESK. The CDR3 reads CASSQVDPRGYNTEAFF. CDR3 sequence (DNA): TGTGCCAGCAGCCAAGTAGACCCTCGGGGGTATAACACTGAAGCTTTCTTT.

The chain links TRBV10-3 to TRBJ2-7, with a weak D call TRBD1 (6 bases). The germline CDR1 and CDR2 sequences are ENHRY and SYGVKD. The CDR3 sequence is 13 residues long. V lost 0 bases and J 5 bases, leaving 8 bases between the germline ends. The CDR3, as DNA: TGTGCCATCAGTGAGTCTACAGGGCACGAGCAGTACTTC. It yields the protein CAISESTGHEQYF.

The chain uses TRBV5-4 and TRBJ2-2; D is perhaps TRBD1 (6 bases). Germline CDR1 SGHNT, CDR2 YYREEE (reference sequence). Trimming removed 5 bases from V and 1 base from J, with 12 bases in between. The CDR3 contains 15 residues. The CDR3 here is CASRFSGVNTGELFF. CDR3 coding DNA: TGTGCCAGCAGGTTCTCAGGGGTGAACACCGGGGAGCTGTTTTTT.

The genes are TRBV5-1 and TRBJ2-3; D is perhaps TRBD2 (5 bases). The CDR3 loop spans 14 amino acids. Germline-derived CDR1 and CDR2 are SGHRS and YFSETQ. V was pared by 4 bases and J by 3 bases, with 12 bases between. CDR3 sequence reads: CASSPLAYTDTQYF. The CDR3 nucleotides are TGCGCCAGCAGCCCTCTAGCATATACAGATACGCAGTATTTT.

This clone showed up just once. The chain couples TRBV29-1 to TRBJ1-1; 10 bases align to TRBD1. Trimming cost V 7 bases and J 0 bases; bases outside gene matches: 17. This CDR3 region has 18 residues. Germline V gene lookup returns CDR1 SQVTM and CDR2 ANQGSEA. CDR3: CSAGGNRDRGIMNTEAFF. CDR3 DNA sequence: TGCAGCGCTGGGGGGAACCGGGACAGGGGAATCATGAACACTGAAGCTTTCTTT.

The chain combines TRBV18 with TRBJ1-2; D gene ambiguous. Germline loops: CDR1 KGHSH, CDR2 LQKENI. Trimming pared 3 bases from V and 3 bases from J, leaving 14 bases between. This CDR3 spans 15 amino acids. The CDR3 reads CASSPRGTPDYGYTF. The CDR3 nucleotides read TGTGCCAGCTCACCGAGAGGAACACCCGACTATGGCTACACCTTC.

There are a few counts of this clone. The CDR3 is CATDLGHTNTEAFF. DNA of the CDR3: TGTGCCACCGACCTGGGACATACGAACACTGAAGCTTTCTTT. The V and J genes are TRBV15 and TRBJ1-1, with TRBD1 as a possible D gene (6 bases). V was clipped by 8 bases and J by 1 base, with 14 bases between them. The germline gives CDR1 LNHNV, CDR2 YYDKDF (reference sequence). The CDR3 length is 14 residues.

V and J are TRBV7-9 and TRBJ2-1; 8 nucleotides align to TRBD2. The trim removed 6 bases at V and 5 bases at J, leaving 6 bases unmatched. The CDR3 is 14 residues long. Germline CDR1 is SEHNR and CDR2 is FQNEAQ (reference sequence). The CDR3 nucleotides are TGTGCCAGCAGTATCGCTAGCGGGCACAATGAGCAGTTCTTC. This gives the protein CASSIASGHNEQFF.

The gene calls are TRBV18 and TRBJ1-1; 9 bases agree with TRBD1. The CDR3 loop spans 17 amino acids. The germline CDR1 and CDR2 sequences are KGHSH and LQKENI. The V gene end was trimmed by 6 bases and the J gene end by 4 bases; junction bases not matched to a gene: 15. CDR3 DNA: TGTGCCAGCTCCCTGCGACCTTCGGGACAGGGAGGCACTGAAGCTTTCTTT. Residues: CASSLRPSGQGGTEAFF. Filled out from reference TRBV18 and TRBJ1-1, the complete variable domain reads NAGVMQNPRHLVRRRGQEARLRCSPMKGHSHVYWYRQLPEEGLKFMVYLQKENIIDESGMPKERFSAEFPKEGPSILRIQQVVRGDSAAYFCASSLRPSGQGGTEAFFGQGTRLTVV.

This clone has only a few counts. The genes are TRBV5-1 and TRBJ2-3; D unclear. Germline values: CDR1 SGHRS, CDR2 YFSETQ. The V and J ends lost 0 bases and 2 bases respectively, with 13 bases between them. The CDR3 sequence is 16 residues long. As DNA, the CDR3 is TGCGCCAGCAGCTTGGTCATTACGAGCGCCACAGATACGCAGTATTTT. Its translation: CASSLVITSATDTQYF.

DNA of the CDR3: TGCGCCAGCAGCCCGCCGGACAGGGTAAGCACAGATACGCAGTATTTT. Encoded protein: CASSPPDRVSTDTQYF. The chain links TRBV5-1 to TRBJ2-3; 8 nucleotides agree with TRBD1. The CDR3 is 16 residues long. Unmatched junction bases numbered 7, after V lost 4 bases and J lost 0 bases. Germline-derived CDR1 and CDR2 are SGHRS and YFSETQ.

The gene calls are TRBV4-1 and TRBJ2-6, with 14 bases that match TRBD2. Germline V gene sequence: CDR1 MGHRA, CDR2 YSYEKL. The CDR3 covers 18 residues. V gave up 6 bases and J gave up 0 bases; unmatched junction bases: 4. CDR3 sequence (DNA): TGCGCCAGCAGTCGGACTAGCGGGGGGCCCTCTGGGGCCAACGTCCTGACTTTC. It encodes CASSRTSGGPSGANVLTF.

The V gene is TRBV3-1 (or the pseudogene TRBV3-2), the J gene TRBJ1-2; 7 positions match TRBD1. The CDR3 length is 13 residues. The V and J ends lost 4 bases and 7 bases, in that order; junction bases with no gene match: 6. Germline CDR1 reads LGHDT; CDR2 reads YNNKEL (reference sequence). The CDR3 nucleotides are TGTGCCAGCAGCCCACTGACAGGGACTGGCTACACCTTC. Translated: CASSPLTGTGYTF.

The CDR3 sequence is CASSLAGRNEQYF. The CDR3 DNA follows: TGTGCCAGCAGCTTAGCGGGCAGGAACGAGCAGTACTTC. This rearrangement joins TRBV7-9 to TRBJ2-7; D gene uncertain. Trimming left V 0 bases short and J 5 bases short, with 8 bases between. Germline V lookup: CDR1 SEHNR, CDR2 FQNEAQ (reference sequence). The CDR3 consists of 13 residues.

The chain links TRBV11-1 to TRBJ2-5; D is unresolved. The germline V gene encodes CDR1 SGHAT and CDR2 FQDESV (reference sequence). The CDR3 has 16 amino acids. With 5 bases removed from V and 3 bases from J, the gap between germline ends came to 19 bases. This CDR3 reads CASSPRRVSAEETQYF. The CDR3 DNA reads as TGTGCCAGCAGCCCTAGGCGAGTAAGCGCTGAAGAGACCCAGTACTTC.

Written as DNA, the CDR3 is TGTGCCAGCACAAACTACCCGCGATCTGAAGCTTTCTTT. Translating it yields CASTNYPRSEAFF. The chain uses TRBV6-5 and TRBJ1-1; D ambiguous. Germline V gene lookup returns CDR1 MNHEY and CDR2 SVGAGI. Trimming took off 7 bases at V and 6 bases at J, with 15 bases between the two ends. The CDR3 loop spans 13 amino acids.

The CDR3 loop is CASSLPGLAILETQYF. As DNA, the CDR3 is TGCGCCAGCAGCTTACCGGGACTAGCGATTCTAGAGACCCAGTACTTC. The V gene is TRBV5-1, the J gene TRBJ2-5, with TRBD2 identical over 10 bases. J was trimmed by 4 bases and V by 2 bases; bases with no gene match: 8. The CDR3 is 16 amino acids. Germline CDR1 is SGHRS and CDR2 is YFSETQ.

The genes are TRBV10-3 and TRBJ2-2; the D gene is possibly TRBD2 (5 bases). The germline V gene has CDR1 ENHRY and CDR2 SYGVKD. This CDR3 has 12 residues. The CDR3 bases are TGTGCGCTGACGACGGGGATCGGGGAGCTGTTTTTT. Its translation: CALTTGIGELFF.

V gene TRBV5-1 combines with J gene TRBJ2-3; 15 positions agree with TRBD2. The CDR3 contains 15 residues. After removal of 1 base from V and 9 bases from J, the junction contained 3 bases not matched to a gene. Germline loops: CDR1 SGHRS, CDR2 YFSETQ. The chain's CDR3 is CASSLTGTSGGTQYF. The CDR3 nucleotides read TGCGCCAGCAGCTTGACCGGGACTAGCGGGGGGACGCAGTATTTT.

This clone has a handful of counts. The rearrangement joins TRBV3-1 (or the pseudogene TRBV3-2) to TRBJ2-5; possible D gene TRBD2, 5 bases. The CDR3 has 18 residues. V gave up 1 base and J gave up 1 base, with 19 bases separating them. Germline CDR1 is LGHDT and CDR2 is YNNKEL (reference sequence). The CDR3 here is CASSQVVIGLSRQETQYF. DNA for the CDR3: TGTGCCAGCAGCCAAGTCGTAATCGGACTCTCCCGCCAAGAGACCCAGTACTTC.

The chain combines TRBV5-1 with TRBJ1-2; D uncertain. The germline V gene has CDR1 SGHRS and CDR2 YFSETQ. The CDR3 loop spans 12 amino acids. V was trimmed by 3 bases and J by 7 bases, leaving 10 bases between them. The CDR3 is CASSSGMGGYTF. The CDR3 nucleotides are TGCGCCAGCAGCTCCGGGATGGGTGGCTACACCTTC.

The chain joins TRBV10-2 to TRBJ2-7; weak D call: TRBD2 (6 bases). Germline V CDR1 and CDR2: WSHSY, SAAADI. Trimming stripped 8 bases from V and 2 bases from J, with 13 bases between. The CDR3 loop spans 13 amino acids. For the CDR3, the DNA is TGCGCCAGCGGGGCGGGGCCGGCCTACGAGCAGTACTTC. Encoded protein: CASGAGPAYEQYF.